The present T cell receptor beta chain was sequenced within a study of T cells in Graves' hyperthyroidism and ophthalmopathy. Regarding the study as a whole: Most thyroid clonotypes expanded above 0.001 appeared in blood too. By a 13 V-J model, ophthalmopathy was set apart from stable hyperthyroidism.

Using RNA transcripts as the source, TCR beta CDR3 regions were amplified. The HTBI primer set drove a first-round RT-PCR of the TCR CDR3. TCRdb fed the multiplex PCR reads into MiXCR, producing one record per CDR3 protein. The sample comprises 480,000 or so distinct CDR3 sequences, 40% to 55% of which are singletons, and about 45% rests with the top ten. Trimming cost V 0 bases and J 3 bases, with 14 bases left between them. Germline V gene data show CDR1 as SEHNR and CDR2 as FQNEAQ (reference sequence). The CDR3 totals 16 residues. This clonotype appeared a few times. Its antigen is as yet unknown. Sequencing used peripheral blood or thyroid tissue (not recorded which). J is TRBJ1-2 and V is TRBV7-9, with D hard to call. The receptor was isolated from an adult woman with Graves' disease, either hyperthyroidism or ophthalmopathy (not recorded which). The CDR3: CASSLADTASDYGYTF. The CDR3 DNA reads TGTGCCAGCAGCTTAGCTGACACGGCTAGTGACTATGGCTACACCTTC.